A single sample gave rise to the 2 T cell receptor beta chains below, sequenced in a study of vaccination and CD4 T cells after COVID-19. Researchers used the Oncomine TCR Beta short-read assay to sequence DNA from cultured CD4+ T cells. Via MiXCR, TCRdb re-called the PCR reads, giving one row per CDR3 protein. The data show more than 9,500 distinct CDR3 sequences, more than 40% seen once. Noted treatment: roughly nine-day PBMC culture with coronavirus spike peptide pools or control peptides (ViraFEST assay). These receptors' antigens are unknown. The sequencing input was CD4+ T cells from blood, cultured in vitro. Receptor source: a human donor who had recovered from COVID-19.

The chain uses TRBV7-2 and TRBJ1-1; D ambiguous. Germline CDR1 and CDR2: SGHTA and FQGNSA. The CDR3 has 14 residues. Trimming took off 5 bases at V and 0 bases at J, with 10 bases between the two ends. This chain's CDR3 is CASSRKFLNTEAFF. Written as DNA, the CDR3 is TGTGCCAGCAGCCGAAAGTTCTTGAACACTGAAGCTTTCTTT.

The rearrangement uses TRBV24-1 and TRBJ2-1; D possibly matches TRBD1 or TRBD2 (5 bases each). The germline gives CDR1 KGHDR, CDR2 SFDVKD. Trimming removed 3 bases from V and 0 bases from J, with 14 bases in between. The CDR3 is made up of 17 amino acids. The CDR3 nucleotides are TGTGCCACCAGTGATGCCGGGACGGGAAGCTCCTACAATGAGCAGTTCTTC. Protein: CATSDAGTGSSYNEQFF.